These 14 T cell receptor beta chains were all obtained from the same sample, sequenced in a study of regulatory T cells in long-lasting Graves disease. CDR3 regions were amplified by Arm-PCR using iRepertoire HTBI primers to build TCR beta libraries. TCRdb processed the multiplex PCR reads anew with MiXCR; each CDR3 protein has one entry. Of about 560,000 distinct CDR3 sequences in the sample, more than 15% were seen once. Indicated time point: newly diagnosed GD, antithyroid drugs for less than 3 months. Isolated PBMC RNA provided the starting material for the TCR library. In addition, the sample was reused for a study of T cells in Graves' hyperthyroidism and ophthalmopathy.

The sequencing used peripheral blood mononuclear cells (PBMCs), collected at new diagnosis, from a patient treated with antithyroid drugs. Every receptor here comes from a man between 18 and 29 years old with Graves disease.

The chain combines TRBV27 with TRBJ2-7; 8 nucleotides align to TRBD1. V was pared by 4 bases and J by 5 bases, with 10 bases of the junction left unmatched. Germline V CDR1 and CDR2: MNHEY, SMNVEV (reference sequence). The CDR3 contains 15 residues. The CDR3 sequence is CASSSLTGETHEQYF. The CDR3 nucleotides are TGTGCCAGCAGTTCCCTGACAGGGGAGACCCACGAGCAGTACTTC.

The sample holds many counts of this clonotype. This chain connects TRBV12-3 or TRBV12-4 to TRBJ2-4; D remains unclear. Trimming shortened V by 4 bases and J by 1 base, and 8 bases separated the two germline ends. The CDR3 runs to 14 residues. The CDR3 nucleotides are TGTGCCAGCAGTTGGGCTGGGGCCAAAAACATTCAGTACTTC. Translating gives CASSWAGAKNIQYF.

This clonotype was observed a handful of times. The genes are TRBV9 and TRBJ1-1; no firm D call. CDR1 is SGDLS, CDR2 YYNGEE, per germline. The CDR3 extends over 13 amino acids. V dropped 6 bases and J dropped 1 base, with 10 bases sitting between them. CDR3 in amino acids: CASNARGNTEAFF. In DNA form, the CDR3 reads TGTGCCAGCAACGCGCGAGGGAACACTGAAGCTTTCTTT.

Written as DNA, the CDR3 is TGCGCCAGCAGCTTGCGGGGGCGGGAAACGTCCACAGATACGCAGTATTTT. Translation: CASSLRGRETSTDTQYF. V gene TRBV5-1 combines with J gene TRBJ2-3, with D perhaps TRBD1 or TRBD2 (6 bases each). There are 17 residues in the CDR3. Germline-derived CDR1 and CDR2 are SGHRS and YFSETQ. Trimming pared 1 base from V and 2 bases from J, leaving 17 bases between.

On this clonotype: Mismatch with germline at one junction end may stem from a read error. The chain carries TRBV20-1 and TRBJ2-5; D is uncertain. This CDR3 has 16 amino acids. Germline values: CDR1 DFQATT, CDR2 SNEGSKA (reference sequence). CDR3 bases: TGCAGTGCTAGAGAAGGTGGGGTCAGAGACCAAGAGACCCAGCACTTC. Its protein product is CSAREGGVRDQETQHF.

The J gene is TRBJ2-7, the V gene TRBV6-1; D tentatively fits TRBD1 or TRBD2 (5 bases each). The V and J ends lost 5 bases and 3 bases respectively, with 14 bases between them. CDR3 length: 14 residues. CDR1 and CDR2 (germline): MNHNS, SASEGT. CDR3: CASSQTGQLYEQYF. As DNA, the CDR3 is TGTGCCAGCAGTCAAACGGGGCAGCTCTACGAGCAGTACTTC.

The V gene is TRBV4-1, the J gene TRBJ1-1; TRBD1 is a possible D gene (5 bases). With 4 bases removed from V and 3 bases from J, the gap between germline ends came to 12 bases. Per the germline V gene, CDR1 is MGHRA and CDR2 is YSYEKL. The CDR3 extends over 14 amino acids. In DNA, the CDR3 is TGCGCCAGCAGCCTACTCGAAGGGGACACTGAAGCTTTCTTT. Amino acids: CASSLLEGDTEAFF.

This clonotype has a count of ten or more. This chain uses TRBV20-1 with TRBJ2-1; no reliable D call. Germline V CDR1 and CDR2: DFQATT, SNEGSKA (reference sequence). The length of the CDR3 is 14 residues. Trimming removed 3 bases at V and 0 bases at J, with 9 bases between. The CDR3 DNA reads TGCAGTGCTAGCCGGCCCAGCTCCTACAATGAGCAGTTCTTC. This translates into CSASRPSSYNEQFF.

This clonotype was recorded a few times. This rearrangement joins TRBV30 to TRBJ2-1; 14 bases align to TRBD2. J lost 9 bases, V lost 4 bases, and 8 bases had no gene match. The CDR3 runs to 15 residues. The V gene's germline CDR1 is GTSNPN and CDR2 SVGIG (reference sequence). Written as DNA, the CDR3 is TGTGCCTGGAAAAAGACTAGCGGGAGGGTAGGTGAGCAGTTCTTC. This codes for CAWKKTSGRVGEQFF. The whole variable domain, filled in from reference TRBV30 and TRBJ2-1, reads SQTIHQWPATLVQPVGSPLSLECTVEGTSNPNLYWYRQAAGRGLQLLFYSVGIGQISSEVPQNLSASRPQDRQFILSSKKLLLSDSGFYLCAWKKTSGRVGEQFFGPGTRLTVL.

Ten or more counts support this clonotype. The V gene is TRBV12-3 or TRBV12-4, the J gene TRBJ2-1, with 10 bases lining up with TRBD1. With 6 bases clipped from V and 2 bases from J, the junction kept 4 bases outside the gene matches. The CDR3 runs 15 residues. The CDR3 reads CASSSGTGAYNEQFF. DNA for the CDR3: TGTGCCAGCAGCTCCGGGACAGGGGCCTACAATGAGCAGTTCTTC.

This clonotype was counted only a few times. V gene TRBV2 combines with J gene TRBJ1-3; D unresolved. There are 19 residues in the CDR3. Trimming removed 3 bases at V and 0 bases at J, with 21 bases between. Germline V gene data show CDR1 as SNHLY and CDR2 as FYNNEI. The CDR3 here is CASSEGPYNWVSSGNTIYF. CDR3 nucleotide sequence: TGTGCCAGCAGTGAGGGTCCCTATAATTGGGTGTCCTCTGGAAACACCATATATTTT.

This clonotype was found many times. The V and J genes are TRBV18 and TRBJ2-5; D is unclear. This CDR3 has 13 residues. Germline loops: CDR1 KGHSH, CDR2 LQKENI. Trimming took 3 bases from V and 4 from J, leaving 9 bases between them. The CDR3 DNA follows: TGTGCCAGCTCACCGGCCCGCCGAGAGACCCAGTACTTC. Residues: CASSPARRETQYF.

In its sample, this clonotype was seen many times. The rearrangement uses TRBV3-1 and TRBJ1-2; D is ambiguous. The germline gives CDR1 LGHDT, CDR2 YNNKEL (reference sequence). V was clipped by 1 base and J by 4 bases, with 10 bases between them. This CDR3 is built from 14 residues. The CDR3 is CASSQGTLGYGYTF. The CDR3, as DNA: TGTGCCAGCAGCCAAGGGACCTTGGGCTATGGCTACACCTTC.

This clonotype was recorded at least ten times. This rearrangement joins TRBV27 to TRBJ2-1; possible D gene TRBD2, 5 bases. Trimming stripped 5 bases from V and 2 bases from J, with 10 bases between. The CDR3 contains 14 residues. The germline CDR1 and CDR2 sequences are MNHEY and SMNVEV (reference sequence). The CDR3 sequence: CASSTPGAYNEQFF. CDR3 sequence (DNA): TGTGCCAGCAGTACGCCCGGGGCCTACAATGAGCAGTTCTTC.